These 6 T cell receptor beta chains originate from one sample sequenced in a study of blood T cell repertoires in COVID-19. Measured with immunoSEQ multiplex PCR; TCRdb has only the in-frame clones, and not every one. The sample has around 62,000 clones, around 89% seen once. Sequenced material: peripheral blood. These TCRs come from a human donor in a cohort sampled during active COVID-19.

The chain recombines TRBV27 with TRBJ1-2; D unresolved. The CDR3 length is 15 residues. Trimming took off 5 bases at V and 0 bases at J, with 13 bases between the two ends. CDR1 MNHEY and CDR2 SMNVEV come from the germline V gene (reference sequence). The CDR3 is CASSMTGVPNYGYTF. The CDR3 coding sequence is TGTGCCAGCAGTATGACCGGGGTTCCTAACTATGGCTACACCTTC.

This clone was seen a single time. The chain joins TRBV7-8 to TRBJ2-7; possibly TRBD2 for D (6 bases). V lost 4 bases and J lost 0, with 19 bases in between. Germline V gives CDR1 SGHVS, CDR2 FQNEAQ. The CDR3 covers 17 residues. For the CDR3, the DNA is TGTGCCAGCAGCTCGAAGAGATCGGGGAGGAGCTCCTACGAGCAGTACTTC. This sequence encodes CASSSKRSGRSSYEQYF.

CDR3 residues: CASSQRGQIEAFF. Written as DNA, the CDR3 is TGCGCCAGCAGCCAAAGAGGGCAAATTGAAGCTTTCTTT. This chain connects TRBV4-3 to TRBJ1-1, with unresolved D. Between the trimmed V and J ends, which lost 2 bases and 7 bases, there was a span of 11 bases. This CDR3 comprises 13 residues. The germline V gene encodes CDR1 LGHNA and CDR2 YSLEER.

This sequence joins TRBV7-9 and TRBJ2-3, with D tentatively TRBD2 (6 bases). V was cut by 6 bases and J by 4 bases, with 14 bases left in between. Germline V gives CDR1 SEHNR, CDR2 FQNEAQ (reference sequence). The CDR3 extends over 14 amino acids. As DNA, the CDR3 is TGTGCCAGCAGTTCCGGCGGGGTCCCAGATACGCAGTATTTT. Residues: CASSSGGVPDTQYF.

CDR3 nucleotides: TGTGCCAGCAGCTGGCTAGCGGGGGGCACAGATACGCAGTATTTT. Residues: CASSWLAGGTDTQYF. This sequence joins TRBV7-3 and TRBJ2-3; TRBD2 matches at 10 bases. Germline trimming cut 4 bases from V and 1 base from J; bases unmatched to any gene: 2. CDR1 and CDR2 (germline): SGHTA, FQGTGA. This CDR3 contains 15 residues.

V usage is TRBV4-3 and J usage is TRBJ1-2; D remains ambiguous. Germline-derived CDR1 and CDR2 are LGHNA and YSLEER. The V end lost 2 bases, the J end lost 4 bases, and 11 bases lay between the germline ends. This CDR3 has 14 residues. This CDR3 reads CASSQHQAGYGYTF. The DNA for the CDR3 is TGCGCCAGCAGCCAACACCAGGCAGGCTATGGCTACACCTTC.